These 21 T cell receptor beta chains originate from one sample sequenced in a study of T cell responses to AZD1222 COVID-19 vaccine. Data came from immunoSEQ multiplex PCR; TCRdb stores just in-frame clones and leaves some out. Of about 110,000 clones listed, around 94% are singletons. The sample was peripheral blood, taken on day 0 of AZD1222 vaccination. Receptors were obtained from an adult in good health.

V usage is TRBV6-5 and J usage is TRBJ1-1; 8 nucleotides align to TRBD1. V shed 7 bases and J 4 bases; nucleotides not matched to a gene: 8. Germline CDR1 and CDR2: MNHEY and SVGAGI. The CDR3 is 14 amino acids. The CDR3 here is CASNLDRARTEAFF. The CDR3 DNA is TGTGCCAGCAACCTGGACAGGGCGCGCACTGAAGCTTTCTTT.

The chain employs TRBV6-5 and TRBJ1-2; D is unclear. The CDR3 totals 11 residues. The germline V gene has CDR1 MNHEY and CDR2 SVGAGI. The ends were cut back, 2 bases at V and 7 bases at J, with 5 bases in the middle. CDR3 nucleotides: TGTGCCAGCAGTTACGGGAGTGGCTACACCTTC. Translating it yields CASSYGSGYTF.

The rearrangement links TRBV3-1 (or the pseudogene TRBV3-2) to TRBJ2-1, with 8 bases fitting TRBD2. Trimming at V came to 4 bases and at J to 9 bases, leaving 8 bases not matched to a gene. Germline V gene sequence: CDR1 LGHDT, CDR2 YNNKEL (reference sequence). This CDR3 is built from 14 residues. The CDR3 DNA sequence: TGTGCCAGCAGCCGTAGCGGGGTGGGCGTTGAGCAGTTCTTC. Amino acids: CASSRSGVGVEQFF.

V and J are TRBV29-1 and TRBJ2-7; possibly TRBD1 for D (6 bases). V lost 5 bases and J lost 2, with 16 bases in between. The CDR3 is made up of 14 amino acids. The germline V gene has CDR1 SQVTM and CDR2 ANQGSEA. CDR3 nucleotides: TGCAGCGTTTTCGGACAGTCCCCAACCTACGAGCAGTACTTC. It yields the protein CSVFGQSPTYEQYF.

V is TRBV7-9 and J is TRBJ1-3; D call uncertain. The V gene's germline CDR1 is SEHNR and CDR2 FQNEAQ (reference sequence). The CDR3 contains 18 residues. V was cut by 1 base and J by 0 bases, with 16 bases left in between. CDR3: CASSLVFGETLSGNTIYF. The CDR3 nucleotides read TGTGCCAGCAGCTTAGTATTTGGCGAGACCCTCTCTGGAAACACCATATATTTT.

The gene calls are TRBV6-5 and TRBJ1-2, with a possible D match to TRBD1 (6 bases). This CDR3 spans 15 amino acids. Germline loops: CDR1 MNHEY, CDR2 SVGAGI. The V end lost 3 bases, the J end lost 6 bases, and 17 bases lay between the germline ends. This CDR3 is CASSYLAMGANGYTF. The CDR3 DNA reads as TGTGCCAGCAGTTATCTTGCCATGGGGGCTAATGGCTACACCTTC.

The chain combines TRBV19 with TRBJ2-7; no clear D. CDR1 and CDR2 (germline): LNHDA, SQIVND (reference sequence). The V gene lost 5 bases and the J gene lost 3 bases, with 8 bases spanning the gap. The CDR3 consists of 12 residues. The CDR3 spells CASSGRSYEQYF. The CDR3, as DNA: TGTGCCAGTAGTGGAAGGAGCTACGAGCAGTACTTC.

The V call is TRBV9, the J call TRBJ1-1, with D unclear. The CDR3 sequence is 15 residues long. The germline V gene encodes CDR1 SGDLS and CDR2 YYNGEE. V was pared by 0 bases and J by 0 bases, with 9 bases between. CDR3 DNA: TGTGCCAGCAGCGTAGCTGGAGTGATGAACACTGAAGCTTTCTTT. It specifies CASSVAGVMNTEAFF.

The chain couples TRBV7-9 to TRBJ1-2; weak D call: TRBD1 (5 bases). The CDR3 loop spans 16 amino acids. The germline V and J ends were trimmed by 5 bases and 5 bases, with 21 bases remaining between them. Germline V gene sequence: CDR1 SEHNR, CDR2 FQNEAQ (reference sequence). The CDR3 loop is CASSPGPDRVEYGYTF. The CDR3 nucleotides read TGTGCCAGCAGCCCGGGACCTGACCGGGTTGAGTATGGCTACACCTTC.

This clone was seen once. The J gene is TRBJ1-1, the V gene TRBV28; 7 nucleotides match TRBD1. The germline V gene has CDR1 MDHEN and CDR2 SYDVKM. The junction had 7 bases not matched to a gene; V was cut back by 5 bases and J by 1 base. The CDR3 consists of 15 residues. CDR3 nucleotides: TGTGCCAGCAGTGACGCAGGGGGAGCGAACACTGAAGCTTTCTTT. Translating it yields CASSDAGGANTEAFF.

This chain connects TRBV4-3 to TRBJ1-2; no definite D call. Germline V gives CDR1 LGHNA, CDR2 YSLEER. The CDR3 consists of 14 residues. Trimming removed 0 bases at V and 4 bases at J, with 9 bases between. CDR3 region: CASSQDSPSYGYTF. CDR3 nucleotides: TGCGCCAGCAGCCAAGACTCGCCCTCCTATGGCTACACCTTC.

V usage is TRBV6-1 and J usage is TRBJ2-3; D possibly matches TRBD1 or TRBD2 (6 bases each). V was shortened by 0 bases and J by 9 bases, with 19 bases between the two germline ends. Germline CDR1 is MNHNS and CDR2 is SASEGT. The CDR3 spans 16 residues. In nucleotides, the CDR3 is TGTGCCAGCAGTGAAGCTAGCCATACCCCCGGGGGCACGCAGTATTTT. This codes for CASSEASHTPGGTQYF.

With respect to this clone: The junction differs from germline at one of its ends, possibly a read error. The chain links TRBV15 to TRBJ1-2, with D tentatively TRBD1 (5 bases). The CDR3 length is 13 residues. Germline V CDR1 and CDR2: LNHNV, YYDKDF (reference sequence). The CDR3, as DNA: TGTGCCACCAGCCAGGAACGTGGGGCACGGGCTAACTTC. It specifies CATSQERGARANF.

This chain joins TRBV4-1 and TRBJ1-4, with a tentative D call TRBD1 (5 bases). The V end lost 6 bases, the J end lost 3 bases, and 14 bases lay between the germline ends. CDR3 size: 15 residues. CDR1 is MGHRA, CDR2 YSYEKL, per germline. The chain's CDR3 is CASSWGGMSNEKLFF. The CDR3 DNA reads TGCGCCAGCAGTTGGGGGGGGATGTCTAATGAAAAACTGTTTTTT.

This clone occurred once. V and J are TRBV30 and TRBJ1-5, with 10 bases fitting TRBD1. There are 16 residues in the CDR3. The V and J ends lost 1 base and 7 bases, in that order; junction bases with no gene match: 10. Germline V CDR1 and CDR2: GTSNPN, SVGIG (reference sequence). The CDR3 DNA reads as TGTGCCTGGAGTGCGGACAGGGGGAGTCTCGGGCAGCCCCAGCATTTT. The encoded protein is CAWSADRGSLGQPQHF.

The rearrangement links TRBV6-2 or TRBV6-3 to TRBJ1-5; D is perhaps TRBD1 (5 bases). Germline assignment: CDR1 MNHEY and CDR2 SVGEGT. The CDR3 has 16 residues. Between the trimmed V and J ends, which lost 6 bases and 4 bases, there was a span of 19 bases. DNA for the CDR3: TGTGCCAGCAGCCCCCTCGCTGTGCGGGGGAATCAGCCCCAGCATTTT. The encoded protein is CASSPLAVRGNQPQHF.

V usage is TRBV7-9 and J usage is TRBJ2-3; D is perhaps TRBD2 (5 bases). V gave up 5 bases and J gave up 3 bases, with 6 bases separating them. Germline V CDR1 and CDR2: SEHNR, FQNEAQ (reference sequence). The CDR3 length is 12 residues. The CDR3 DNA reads TGTGCCAGCAGCCCGGGGACAGATACGCAGTATTTT. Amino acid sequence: CASSPGTDTQYF.

The CDR3, as DNA: TGTGCCAGCAGCGTAGATCGTTGGGGGGCGGCGGACTATGGCTACACCTTC. This translates into CASSVDRWGAADYGYTF. The chain employs TRBV9 and TRBJ1-2; possibly TRBD1 for D (6 bases). Germline V gene lookup returns CDR1 SGDLS and CDR2 YYNGEE. The V end was cut by 0 bases, the J end by 3 bases, with 18 bases between. CDR3 length: 17 residues.

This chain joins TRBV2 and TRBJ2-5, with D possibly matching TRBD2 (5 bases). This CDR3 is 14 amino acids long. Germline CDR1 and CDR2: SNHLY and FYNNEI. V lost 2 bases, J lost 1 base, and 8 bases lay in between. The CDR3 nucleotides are TGTGCCAGCAGTGAAACGGGGTTCCAAGAGACCCAGTACTTC. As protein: CASSETGFQETQYF. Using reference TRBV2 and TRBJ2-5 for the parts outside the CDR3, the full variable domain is EPEVTQTPSHQVTQMGQEVILRCVPISNHLYFYWYRQILGQKVEFLVSFYNNEISEKSEIFDDQFSVERPDGSNFTLKIRSTKLEDSAMYFCASSETGFQETQYFGPGTRLLVL.

The CDR3 loop is CASSRIGGTEAFF. The CDR3 bases are TGTGCCAGCAGCCGTATAGGGGGAACTGAAGCTTTCTTT. V gene TRBV12-3 or TRBV12-4 combines with J gene TRBJ1-1; D may be TRBD1 (6 bases). The CDR3 totals 13 residues. V was shortened by 6 bases and J by 5 bases, with 13 bases between the two germline ends.

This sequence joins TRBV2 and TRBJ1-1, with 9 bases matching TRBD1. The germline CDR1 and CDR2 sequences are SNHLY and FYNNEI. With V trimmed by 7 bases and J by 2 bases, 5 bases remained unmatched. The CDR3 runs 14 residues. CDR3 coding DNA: TGTGCCAGCACCAAGGGACAGGGTAACACTGAAGCTTTCTTT. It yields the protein CASTKGQGNTEAFF. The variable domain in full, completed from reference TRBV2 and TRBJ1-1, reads EPEVTQTPSHQVTQMGQEVILRCVPISNHLYFYWYRQILGQKVEFLVSFYNNEISEKSEIFDDQFSVERPDGSNFTLKIRSTKLEDSAMYFCASTKGQGNTEAFFGQGTRLTVV.